The TCR beta chain described here comes from a study of early T cells in non-severe SARS-CoV-2 infection. This clonotype showed up many times. TCRdb ran MiXCR on the 5' RACE reads and lists one entry per CDR3 protein. The data contain approximately 70,000 distinct CDR3 sequences, roughly 10% of them seen just once; the ten biggest clones take up roughly a sixth. This specimen consisted of whole blood, obtained at baseline. This clonotype originated in an adult who was a healthcare worker with PCR-confirmed SARS-CoV-2 infection or an uninfected control (not recorded which).

The CDR3 is CASSQDGRGGEKLFF. Here the CDR3 DNA reads TGCGCCAGCAGCCAAGATGGCAGGGGAGGTGAAAAACTGTTTTTT. V gene TRBV4-3 combines with J gene TRBJ1-4; perhaps TRBD1 as D (6 bases). V lost 0 bases and J 7 bases, leaving 12 bases between the germline ends. Looked up from germline, CDR1 is LGHNA and CDR2 is YSLEER. The CDR3 sequence is 15 residues long.